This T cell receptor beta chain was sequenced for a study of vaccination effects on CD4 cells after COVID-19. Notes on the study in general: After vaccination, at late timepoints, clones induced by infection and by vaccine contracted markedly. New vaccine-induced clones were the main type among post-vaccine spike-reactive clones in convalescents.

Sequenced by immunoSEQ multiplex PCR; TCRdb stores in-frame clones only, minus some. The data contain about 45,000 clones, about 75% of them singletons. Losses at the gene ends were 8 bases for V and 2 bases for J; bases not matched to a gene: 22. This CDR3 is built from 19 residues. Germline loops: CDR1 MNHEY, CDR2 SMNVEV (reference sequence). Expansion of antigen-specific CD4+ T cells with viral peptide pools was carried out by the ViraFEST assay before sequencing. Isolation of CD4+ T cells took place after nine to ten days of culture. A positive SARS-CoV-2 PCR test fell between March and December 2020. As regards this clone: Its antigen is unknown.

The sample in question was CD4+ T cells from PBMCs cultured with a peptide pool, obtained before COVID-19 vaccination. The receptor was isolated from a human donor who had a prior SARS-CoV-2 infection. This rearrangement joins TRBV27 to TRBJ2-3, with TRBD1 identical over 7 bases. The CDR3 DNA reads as TGTGCCAGCCGGGACAGCGCCCACGGATTTAGATCCCACACAGATACGCAGTATTTT. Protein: CASRDSAHGFRSHTDTQYF.